What follows describes a single T cell receptor (beta chain). Its target is not known. The entry originates in a study of cytomegalovirus exposure and HLA in healthy donors. The primer mix had 60 Vbeta and 13 Jbeta primers. Profiled with immunoSEQ multiplex PCR; TCRdb holds only in-frame clones, not every one. Of approximately 120,000 clones listed, 74% were seen once; the top ten hold 3.5% to 5%. Notes on the study in general: Several of the most significant clusters appeared linked to common viral pathogens, based on a later analysis.

The clonotype originates from a woman in her fifties or sixties in good health and CMV-seropositive. The material sequenced was PBMCs.

The CDR3 here is CASSPSTANYGYTF. CDR3 nucleotide sequence: TGTGCCAGCAGTCCCTCGACAGCTAACTATGGCTACACCTTC. The rearrangement joins TRBV28 to TRBJ1-2, with D possibly matching TRBD1 (5 bases). The CDR3 has 14 amino acids. V was clipped by 5 bases and J by 0 bases, with 10 bases between them. Germline CDR1 reads MDHEN; CDR2 reads SYDVKM.